This paragraph reports one T cell receptor (beta chain). The split of CD4+ cells yielded CD45RA+ naive and CD45RA-negative memory subsets. This record comes from a study of shared clonotypes between healthy human individuals. Study summary: The composition of the donors was a couple of women and three men aged 18 to 49.

With V trimmed by 4 bases and J by 6 bases, 4 bases remained unmatched. The CDR3 is made up of 15 amino acids. CDR1 is MNHNS and CDR2 is SASEGT in the germline V gene. Each subset's genomic DNA was split evenly across several immunoSEQ plates. Repertoires were generated with immunoSEQ multiplex PCR, while TCRdb's copy carries only in-frame clones and drops some. Among about 2.4 million clones, more than 85% were seen once, and the ten largest hold about 0.39%. The chain couples TRBV6-1 to TRBJ2-1, with 12 bases identical to TRBD2. The sequencing sample was made of naive CD4+ T cells from PBMCs. Indicated subset: CD45RA+ positively selected. The source is a young man in good health. Some clones in this sample may be carry-over from other donors' samples. The CDR3 region is CASSGTGLAGNEQFF. The CDR3 DNA follows: TGTGCCAGCAGTGGAACGGGACTAGCGGGCAATGAGCAGTTCTTC.